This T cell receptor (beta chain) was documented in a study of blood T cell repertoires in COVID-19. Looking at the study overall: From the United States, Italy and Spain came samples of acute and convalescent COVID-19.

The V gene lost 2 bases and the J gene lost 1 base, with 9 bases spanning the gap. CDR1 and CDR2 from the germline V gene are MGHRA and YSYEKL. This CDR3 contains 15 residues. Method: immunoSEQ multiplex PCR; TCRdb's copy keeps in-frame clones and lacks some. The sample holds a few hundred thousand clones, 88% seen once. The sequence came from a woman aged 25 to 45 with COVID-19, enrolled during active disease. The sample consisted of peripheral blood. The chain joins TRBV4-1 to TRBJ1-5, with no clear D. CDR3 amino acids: CASSQSSGSNQPQHF. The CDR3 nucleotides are TGCGCCAGCAGCCAATCCAGCGGGAGCAATCAGCCCCAGCATTTT.